Each of the 5 T cell receptor beta chains below was sequenced from the same sample in a study of cytomegalovirus exposure and HLA in healthy donors. PCR used 60 Vbeta primers and 13 Jbeta primers. Clones were read by immunoSEQ multiplex PCR, and TCRdb kept only the in-frame ones, dropping some. The sample lists around 130,000 clones, more than 60% occurring once. Sequences were obtained from PBMCs. Receptors were obtained from an older woman in good health and CMV-seronegative.

The CDR3 nucleotides read TGCGCCAGCAGCAACGGACAGGGAAGTTCACCCCTCCACTTT. Its protein product is CASSNGQGSSPLHF. The chain carries TRBV5-1 and TRBJ1-6; TRBD1 matches at 8 bases. Trimming cost V 4 bases and J 9 bases; bases outside gene matches: 6. CDR1 is SGHRS, CDR2 YFSETQ, per germline. The CDR3 is made up of 14 amino acids.

The J gene is TRBJ1-2, the V gene TRBV6-5; 9 positions agree with TRBD1. Trimming cost V 8 bases and J 4 bases; bases outside gene matches: 5. Germline V gene data show CDR1 as MNHEY and CDR2 as SVGAGI. This CDR3 is 13 amino acids long. In DNA form, the CDR3 reads TGTGCCAGCGGACAGGGGCTCAGCTATGGCTACACCTTC. It encodes CASGQGLSYGYTF.

Concerning this clone: The sample holds other DNA sequences that translate to the same CDR3. This chain joins TRBV7-3 and TRBJ2-6; no clear D. In germline, CDR1 is SGHTA, CDR2 FQGTGA. With 2 bases removed from V and 0 bases from J, the gap between germline ends came to 11 bases. The CDR3 totals 17 residues. The CDR3 sequence is CASSLGRLSSGANVLTF. In DNA, the CDR3 is TGTGCCAGCAGCTTAGGCAGGTTAAGCTCTGGGGCCAACGTCCTGACTTTC.

This sequence joins TRBV5-1 and TRBJ2-3, with 7 bases that match TRBD2. Unmatched junction bases numbered 9, after V lost 3 bases and J lost 2 bases. The germline V gene encodes CDR1 SGHRS and CDR2 YFSETQ. The CDR3 has 16 residues. CDR3 nucleotides: TGCGCCAGCAGCTCAGGACTAGGAAGATTCACAGATACGCAGTATTTT. Its protein is CASSSGLGRFTDTQYF.

This chain links TRBV11-2 with TRBJ2-5, with 7 bases matching TRBD2. Germline assignment: CDR1 SGHAT and CDR2 FQNNGV. There are 16 residues in the CDR3. The trim removed 5 bases at V and 0 bases at J, leaving 9 bases unmatched. The CDR3 region is CASSPTGGNNQETQYF. Here the CDR3 DNA reads TGTGCCAGCAGCCCCACCGGGGGGAACAACCAAGAGACCCAGTACTTC.